Listed here are 10 T cell receptor beta chains from one sample, sequenced in a study of T cell responses to AZD1222 COVID-19 vaccine. The protocol was immunoSEQ multiplex PCR, while the TCRdb copy is restricted to in-frame clones and leaves out a portion. The repertoire holds more than 95,000 clones, with about nine tenths as singletons. The source material was peripheral blood, sampled on day 0 of AZD1222 vaccination. The receptors shown here come from an adult in good health.

The chain is built from TRBV15 and TRBJ2-7, with TRBD1 matching 7 bases. The germline V gene has CDR1 LNHNV and CDR2 YYDKDF (reference sequence). J was trimmed by 4 bases and V by 7 bases; bases with no gene match: 7. The CDR3 is 13 residues long. The CDR3 DNA follows: TGTGCCACCACCTCGCCAGGGGGTTACGAGCAGTACTTC. This translates into CATTSPGGYEQYF.

The rearrangement links TRBV21-1 to TRBJ2-5; the table's D gene call, TRBD1, was not cross checked with the DNA. TRBV21-1 is tagged as a pseudogene. The CDR3 covers 15 residues. CDR3 bases: TGTGCCAGCAGCTGTATGACAGGGGACGTGGAGACCCAGTACTTC. As protein: CASSCMTGDVETQYF.

A remark on this clone: This specimen includes other DNA sequences encoding the same CDR3. The rearrangement uses TRBV30 and TRBJ2-1, with 8 bases matching TRBD2. The J segment lost 6 bases and the V segment lost 0 bases, leaving 1 base of the junction unmatched. Germline CDR1 reads GTSNPN; CDR2 reads SVGIG (reference sequence). This CDR3 has 13 residues. CDR3 DNA: TGTGCCTGGAGTGTACGGGGGGGCAATGAGCAGTTCTTC. As protein: CAWSVRGGNEQFF.

The gene calls are TRBV28 and TRBJ1-5; weak D call: TRBD1 (5 bases). Germline lookup yields CDR1 MDHEN and CDR2 SYDVKM. This CDR3 comprises 16 residues. The V end lost 4 bases, the J end lost 0 bases, and 13 bases lay between the germline ends. CDR3 DNA: TGTGCCAGCAGTTCCCGACAGTGGTATAGCAATCAGCCCCAGCATTTT. This sequence encodes CASSSRQWYSNQPQHF.

This sequence joins TRBV6-5 and TRBJ2-3, with 7 bases that match TRBD1. There are 14 residues in the CDR3. The V and J ends lost 2 bases and 6 bases, in that order; junction bases with no gene match: 5. Per germline, CDR1 MNHEY and CDR2 SVGAGI. CDR3 in amino acids: CASSYATGEDTQYF. In DNA form, the CDR3 reads TGTGCCAGCAGTTACGCCACAGGGGAGGATACGCAGTATTTT.

Worth noting for this clone: One end of the junction is discordant with germline, which a read error may explain. This rearrangement joins TRBV30 to TRBJ2-1; 10 positions match TRBD2. This CDR3 is 14 amino acids long. Germline CDR1 reads GTSNPN; CDR2 reads SVGIG (reference sequence). The CDR3 DNA reads TGTGCCTGGAGTTCTGGACTAGCGGTGTCTACGGTGGTCTTC. Translated, it gives CAWSSGLAVSTVVF.

The rearrangement joins TRBV11-2 to TRBJ2-7, with 8 positions matching TRBD2. The CDR3 contains 14 residues. In germline, CDR1 is SGHAT, CDR2 FQNNGV. Trimming cost V 0 bases and J 6 bases; bases outside gene matches: 4. The CDR3 loop reads CASSLDMAGGEQYF. The CDR3 DNA reads TGTGCCAGCAGCTTAGACATGGCGGGAGGCGAGCAGTACTTC.

J is TRBJ2-1 and V is TRBV7-2; 10 bases fit TRBD2. The CDR3 is 13 amino acids. V was pared by 2 bases and J by 10 bases, with 2 bases of the junction left unmatched. The germline V gene encodes CDR1 SGHTA and CDR2 FQGNSA. CDR3 residues: CASSLTLAGEQFF. The CDR3, as DNA: TGTGCCAGCAGCTTAACACTAGCGGGAGAGCAGTTCTTC. Using reference TRBV7-2 and TRBJ2-1 for the parts outside the CDR3, the full variable domain is GAGVSQSPSNKVTEKGKDVELRCDPISGHTALYWYRQSLGQGLEFLIYFQGNSAPDKSGLPSDRFSAERTGGSVSTLTIQRTQQEDSAVYLCASSLTLAGEQFFGPGTRLTVL.

Only one count was recorded for this clone. V gene TRBV19 combines with J gene TRBJ2-7; 8 bases are shared with TRBD2. The CDR3 covers 15 residues. V shed 2 bases, J shed 2 bases, and the junction held 5 bases outside the gene matches. Germline CDR1 and CDR2: LNHDA and SQIVND (reference sequence). CDR3 DNA sequence: TGTGCCAGTAGTATAACTAGCGGATCCACCTACGAGCAGTACTTC. The encoded protein is CASSITSGSTYEQYF.

The chain couples TRBV28 to TRBJ2-4, with 7 bases fitting TRBD2. This CDR3 has 15 residues. V shed 8 bases, J shed 1 base, and the junction held 8 bases outside the gene matches. Germline V gene lookup returns CDR1 MDHEN and CDR2 SYDVKM. CDR3 in amino acids: CASCLGTIAKNIQYF. CDR3 bases: TGTGCCAGCTGCCTGGGGACTATTGCCAAAAACATTCAGTACTTC.